This T cell receptor beta chain was sequenced during a study of cytomegalovirus exposure and HLA in healthy donors. PCR amplification relied on 60 Vbeta primers (plus 13 Jbeta primers). Sequenced by immunoSEQ multiplex PCR; TCRdb stores in-frame clones only, minus some. The repertoire consists of approximately 220,000 clones, with about 79% occurring once and the leading ten covering roughly 1.9%. Germline values: CDR1 MDHEN, CDR2 SYDVKM. V shed 6 bases and J shed 2 bases, with 14 bases lying between them. The CDR3 totals 14 residues. Overall study findings and caveats: Cytomegalovirus association was assigned to about 150 TCR beta chains.

As regards this clone: Its antigen is unknown.

This TCR came from a male donor in good health and CMV-seronegative. This rearrangement joins TRBV28 to TRBJ2-7, with TRBD2 as a possible D gene (6 bases). Sequencing was performed on PBMCs. The CDR3 region is CASRSGAGTYEQYF. In DNA, the CDR3 is TGTGCCAGCAGATCAGGAGCGGGCACCTACGAGCAGTACTTC.